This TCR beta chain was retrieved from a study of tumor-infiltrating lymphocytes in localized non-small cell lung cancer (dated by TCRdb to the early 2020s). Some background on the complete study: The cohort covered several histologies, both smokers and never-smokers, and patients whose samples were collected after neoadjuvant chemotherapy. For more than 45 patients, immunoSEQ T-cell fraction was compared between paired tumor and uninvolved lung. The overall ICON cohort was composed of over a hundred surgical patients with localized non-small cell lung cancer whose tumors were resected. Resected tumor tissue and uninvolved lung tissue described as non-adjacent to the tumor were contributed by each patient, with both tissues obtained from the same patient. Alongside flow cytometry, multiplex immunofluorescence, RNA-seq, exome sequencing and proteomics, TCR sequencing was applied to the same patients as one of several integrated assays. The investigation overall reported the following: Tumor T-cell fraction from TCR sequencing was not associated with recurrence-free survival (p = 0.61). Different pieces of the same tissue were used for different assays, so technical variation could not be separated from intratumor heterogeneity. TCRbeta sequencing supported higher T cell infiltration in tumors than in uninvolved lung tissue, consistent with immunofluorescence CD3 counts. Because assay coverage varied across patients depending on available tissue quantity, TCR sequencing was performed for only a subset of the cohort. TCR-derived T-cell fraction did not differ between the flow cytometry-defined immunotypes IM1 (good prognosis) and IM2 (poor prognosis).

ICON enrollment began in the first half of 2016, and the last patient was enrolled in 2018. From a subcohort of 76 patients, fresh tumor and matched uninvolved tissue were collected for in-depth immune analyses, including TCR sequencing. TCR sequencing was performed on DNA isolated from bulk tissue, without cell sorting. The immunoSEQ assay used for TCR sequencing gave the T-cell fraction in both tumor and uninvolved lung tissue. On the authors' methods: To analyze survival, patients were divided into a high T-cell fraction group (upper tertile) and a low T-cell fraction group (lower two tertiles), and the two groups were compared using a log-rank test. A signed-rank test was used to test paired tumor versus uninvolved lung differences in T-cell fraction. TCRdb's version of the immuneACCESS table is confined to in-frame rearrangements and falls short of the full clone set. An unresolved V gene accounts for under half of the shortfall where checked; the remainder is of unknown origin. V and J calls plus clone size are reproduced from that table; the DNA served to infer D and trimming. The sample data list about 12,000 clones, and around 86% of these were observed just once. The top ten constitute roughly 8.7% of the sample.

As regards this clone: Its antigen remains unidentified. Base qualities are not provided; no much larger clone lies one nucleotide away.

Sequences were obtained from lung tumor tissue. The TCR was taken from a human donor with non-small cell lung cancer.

The DNA is TGCAGCGTTGGATTTCGGGGAGAGACCCAGTACTTC. It encodes CSVGFRGETQYF. The sequence is built from TRBV29-1 and TRBJ2-5; the D segment could be TRBD2, given 5 matching bases. Per the germline V gene, SQVTM is the CDR1 and ANQGSEA is the CDR2. The CDR3 numbers 12 residues from cysteine through phenylalanine. The read is trimmed to its CDR3 DNA, 36 bases read in frame from base 1. V is pared back by 4 bases and J by 4 bases, with 10 bases lying between the germline termini. When the CDR3 is completed using the reference TRBV29-1 and TRBJ2-5 genes on either side, the full variable domain is SAVISQKPSRDICQRGTSLTIQCQVDSQVTMMFWYRQQPGQSLTLIATANQGSEATYESGFVIDKFPISRPNLTFSTLTVSNMSPEDSSIYLCSVGFRGETQYFGPGTRLLVL.